Below are 8 T cell receptor beta chains sequenced from a single sample in a study of blood T cell repertoires in COVID-19. Assay: immunoSEQ multiplex PCR; the TCRdb copy retains only in-frame clones and omits some. The sample carries roughly 190,000 clones, roughly four fifths recorded once. The sample taken for sequencing was peripheral blood. Source of these receptors: a man in his thirties or forties with active or convalescent COVID-19.

V and J are TRBV24-1 and TRBJ1-2; 10 bases match TRBD1. V was clipped by 4 bases and J by 8 bases; unmatched bases: 18. Germline CDR1 and CDR2: KGHDR and SFDVKD. This CDR3 is 18 amino acids long. The DNA for the CDR3 is TGTGCCACCAGTGAGGGGGACAGGGGCGGCTTGGAAACTAGAGGCTACACCTTC. It codes for CATSEGDRGGLETRGYTF.

This clone was seen just once. The rearrangement links TRBV29-1 to TRBJ2-1; TRBD2 aligns across 10 bases. This CDR3 comprises 16 residues. After removal of 4 bases from V and 4 bases from J, the junction contained 10 bases not matched to a gene. Per germline, CDR1 SQVTM and CDR2 ANQGSEA. In DNA, the CDR3 is TGCAGCGTTGCCTCCTCAGGGACTAGCGCGTACAATGAGCAGTTCTTC. Translating gives CSVASSGTSAYNEQFF.

The rearrangement joins TRBV5-1 to TRBJ2-7; D might be TRBD2 (5 bases). The CDR3 contains 15 residues. V was clipped by 2 bases and J by 0 bases, with 12 bases between them. Germline-derived CDR1 and CDR2 are SGHRS and YFSETQ. For the CDR3, the DNA is TGCGCCAGCAGCTTAAGGCCGGGAAGCTCCTACGAGCAGTACTTC. Translating it yields CASSLRPGSSYEQYF.

This clone showed up just once. The chain couples TRBV11-2 to TRBJ2-7, with D tentatively TRBD2 (6 bases). Germline assignment: CDR1 SGHAT and CDR2 FQNNGV. The CDR3 is made up of 14 amino acids. V was trimmed by 6 bases and J by 5 bases, leaving 17 bases between them. CDR3 nucleotide sequence: TGTGCCAGCAGGACTAGTTTGACGTTTGACGAGCAGTACGTC. It encodes CASRTSLTFDEQYV.

The chain couples TRBV3-1 (or the pseudogene TRBV3-2) to TRBJ1-5; 7 bases fit TRBD1. V shed 0 bases, J shed 7 bases, and the junction held 3 bases outside the gene matches. The CDR3 runs 14 residues. CDR1 is LGHDT and CDR2 is YNNKEL in the germline V gene (reference sequence). The CDR3 DNA reads TGTGCCAGCAGCCAAGAGACAGGGACACAGCCCCAGCATTTT. As protein: CASSQETGTQPQHF.

The chain has TRBV19 and TRBJ2-6, with D possibly being TRBD1 (5 bases). The CDR3 is 14 amino acids. Germline CDR1 and CDR2: LNHDA and SQIVND (reference sequence). V lost 11 bases and J 2 bases, leaving 13 bases between the germline ends. CDR3 nucleotide sequence: TGTGCCTACAACAAAGGGGCTGGGGCCAACGTCCTGACTTTC. Its protein product is CAYNKGAGANVLTF.

This rearrangement joins TRBV29-1 to TRBJ1-2, with D uncertain. V shed 0 bases and J shed 2 bases, with 10 bases lying between them. The CDR3 length is 14 residues. Germline lookup yields CDR1 SQVTM and CDR2 ANQGSEA. CDR3 nucleotides: TGCAGCGTTGAAGATCCTTGGGCGAACTATGGCTACACCTTC. Its translation is CSVEDPWANYGYTF.

About this clone itself: A read error may be the cause here, since a much bigger clone is one base away. CDR3 coding DNA: TGTGCCAGCAGTGACAGCTATGGCTACACCTTC. Translating it yields CASSDSYGYTF. The chain has TRBV12-3 or TRBV12-4 and TRBJ1-2, with D perhaps matching TRBD1 (5 bases). The CDR3 contains 11 residues. The V end was cut by 5 bases, the J end by 4 bases, with 5 bases between.